This TCR beta chain comes out of a study of Graves' ophthalmopathy and Graves' hyperthyroidism. Across the study: Prior to any treatment, peripheral blood was collected at the time of initial diagnosis. Regarding the study as a whole: Detection in blood was also observed for most expanded thyroid clonotypes above 0.001 frequency.

What supplied the PBMCs was 7.5 to 10 ml of fresh peripheral blood. On this clonotype: Its antigen is still unknown. It may be a read error: a sequence one base away is much more abundant.

V was pared by 6 bases and J by 3 bases, with 14 bases between. This CDR3 region has 14 residues. Per the germline V gene, CDR1 is SEHNR and CDR2 is FQNEAQ (reference sequence). Amplification of TCR beta CDR3 regions used RNA transcripts. The authors performed first-round RT-PCR with HTBI primers and then a second-round multiplex PCR. One entry per CDR3 protein results from TCRdb running MiXCR on the multiplex PCR reads. The table lists almost 750,000 distinct CDR3 sequences, roughly 41% of them singletons. Sequenced input: peripheral blood. The chain recombines TRBV7-9 with TRBJ1-1; D is uncertain. The receptor's source is an adult man with Graves' ophthalmopathy. The CDR3 region has the DNA TGTGCCAGCAGTAGTCGACAAGGGCACACTGAAGCTTTCTTT. Translated: CASSSRQGHTEAFF.